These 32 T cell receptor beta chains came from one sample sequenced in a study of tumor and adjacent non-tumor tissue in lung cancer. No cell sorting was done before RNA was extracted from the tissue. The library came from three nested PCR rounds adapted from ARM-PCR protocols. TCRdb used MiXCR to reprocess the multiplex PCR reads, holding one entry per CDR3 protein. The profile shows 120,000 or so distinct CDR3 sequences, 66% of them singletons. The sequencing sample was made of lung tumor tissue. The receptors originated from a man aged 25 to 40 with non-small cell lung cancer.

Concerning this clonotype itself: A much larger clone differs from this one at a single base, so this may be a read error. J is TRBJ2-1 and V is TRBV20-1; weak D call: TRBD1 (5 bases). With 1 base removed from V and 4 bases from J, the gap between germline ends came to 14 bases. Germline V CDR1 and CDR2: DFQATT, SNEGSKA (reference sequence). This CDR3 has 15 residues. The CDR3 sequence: CSARVDRQSYNEQFF. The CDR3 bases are TGCAGTGCTAGAGTAGACCGACAGTCGTACAATGAGCAGTTCTTC.

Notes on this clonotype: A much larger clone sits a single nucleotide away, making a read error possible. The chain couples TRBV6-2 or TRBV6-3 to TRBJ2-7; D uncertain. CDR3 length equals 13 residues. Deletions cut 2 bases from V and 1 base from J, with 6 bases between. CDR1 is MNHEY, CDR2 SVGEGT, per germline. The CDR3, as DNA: TGTGCCAGCAGTTACGAAGGGTCCTACGAGCAGTACTTC. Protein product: CASSYEGSYEQYF.

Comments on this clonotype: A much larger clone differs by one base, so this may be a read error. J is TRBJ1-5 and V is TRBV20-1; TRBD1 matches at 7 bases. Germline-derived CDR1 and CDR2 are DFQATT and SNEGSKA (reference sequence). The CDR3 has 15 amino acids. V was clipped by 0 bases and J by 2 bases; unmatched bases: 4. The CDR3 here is CSAREAGGGNQPQHF. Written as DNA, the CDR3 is TGCAGTGCTAGAGAGGCAGGGGGTGGCAATCAGCCCCAGCATTTT.

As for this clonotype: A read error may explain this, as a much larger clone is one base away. CDR3 in amino acids: CASSRDTSYEHYF. CDR3 nucleotides: TGTGCCAGCAGCCGGGACACCTCCTACGAGCACTACTTC. V usage is TRBV5-5 and J usage is TRBJ2-7; maybe TRBD1 (6 bases). Germline loops: CDR1 SGHKS, CDR2 YYEKEE (reference sequence). The CDR3 is 13 amino acids. The variable domain in full, completed from reference TRBV5-5 and TRBJ2-7, reads DAGVTQSPTHLIKTRGQQVTLRCSPISGHKSVSWYQQVLGQGPQFIFQYYEKEERGRGNFPDRFSARQFPNYSSELNVNALLLGDSALYLCASSRDTSYEHYFGPGTRLTVT.

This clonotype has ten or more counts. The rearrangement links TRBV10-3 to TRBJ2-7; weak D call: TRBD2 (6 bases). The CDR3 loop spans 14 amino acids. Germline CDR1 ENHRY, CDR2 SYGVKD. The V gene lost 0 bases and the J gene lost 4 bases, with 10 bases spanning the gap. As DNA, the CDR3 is TGTGCCATCAGTGAGTCGGAGGAGGGGTACGAGCAGTACTTC. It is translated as CAISESEEGYEQYF.

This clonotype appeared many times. The CDR3, as DNA: TGCAGTGCTAGAAACAGGGACGGCAATCAGCCCCAGCATTTT. Translating gives CSARNRDGNQPQHF. This chain joins TRBV20-1 and TRBJ1-5; a weak D match, TRBD1 (6 bases). CDR1 is DFQATT and CDR2 is SNEGSKA in the germline V gene (reference sequence). Trimming stripped 2 bases from V and 2 bases from J, with 10 bases between. CDR3 size: 14 residues.

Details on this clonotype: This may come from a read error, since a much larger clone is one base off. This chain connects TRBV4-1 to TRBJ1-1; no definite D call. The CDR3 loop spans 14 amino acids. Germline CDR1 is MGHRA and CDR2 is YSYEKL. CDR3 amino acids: CANSQEPGNTEAFF. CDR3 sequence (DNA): TGCGCCAACAGCCAAGAACCAGGCAACACTGAAGCTTTCTTT.

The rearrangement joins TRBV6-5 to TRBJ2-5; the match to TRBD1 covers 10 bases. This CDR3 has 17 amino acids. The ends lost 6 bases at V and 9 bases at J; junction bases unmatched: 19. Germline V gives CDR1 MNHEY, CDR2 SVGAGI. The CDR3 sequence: CASSTRLGTGVWEAQYF. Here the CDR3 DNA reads TGTGCCAGCAGCACTCGGCTCGGGACAGGGGTATGGGAGGCCCAGTACTTC.

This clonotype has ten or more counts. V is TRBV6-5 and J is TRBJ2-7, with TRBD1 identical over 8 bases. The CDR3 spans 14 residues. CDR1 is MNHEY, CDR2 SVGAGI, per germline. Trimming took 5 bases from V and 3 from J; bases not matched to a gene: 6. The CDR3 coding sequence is TGTGCCAGCAGTCTTACAGGGGGAAGCTACGAGCAGTACTTC. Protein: CASSLTGGSYEQYF.

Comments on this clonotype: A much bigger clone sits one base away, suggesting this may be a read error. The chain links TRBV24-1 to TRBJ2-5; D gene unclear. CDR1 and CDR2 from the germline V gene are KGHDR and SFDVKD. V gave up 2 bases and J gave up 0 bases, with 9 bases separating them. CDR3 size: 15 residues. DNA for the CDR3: TGTGCCACCAGTGATTCTGAGCTGTACCAAGAGACCCAGTACTTC. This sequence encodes CATSDSELYQETQYF.

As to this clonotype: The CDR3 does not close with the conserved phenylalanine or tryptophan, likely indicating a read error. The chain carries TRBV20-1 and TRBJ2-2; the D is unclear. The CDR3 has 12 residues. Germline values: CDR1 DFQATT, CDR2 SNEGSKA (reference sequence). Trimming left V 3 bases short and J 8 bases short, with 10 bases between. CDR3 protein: CSARDAGGELFL. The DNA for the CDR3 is TGCAGTGCTAGGGACGCCGGAGGGGAGCTGTTTCTC.

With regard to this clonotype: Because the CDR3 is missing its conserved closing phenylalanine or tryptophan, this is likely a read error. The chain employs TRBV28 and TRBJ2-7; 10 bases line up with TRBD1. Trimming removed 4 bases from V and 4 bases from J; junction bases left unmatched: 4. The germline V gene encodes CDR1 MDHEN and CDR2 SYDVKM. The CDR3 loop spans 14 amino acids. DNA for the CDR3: TGTGCCAGCAGTTCGACAGGGGGCGTTTACGAGCAGTACATC. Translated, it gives CASSSTGGVYEQYI.

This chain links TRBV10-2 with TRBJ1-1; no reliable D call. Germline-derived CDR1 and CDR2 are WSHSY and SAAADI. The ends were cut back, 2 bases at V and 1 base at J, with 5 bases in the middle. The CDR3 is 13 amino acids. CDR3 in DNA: TGCGCCAGCAGTGAGATTGAGAACACTGAAGCTTTCTTT. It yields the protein CASSEIENTEAFF.

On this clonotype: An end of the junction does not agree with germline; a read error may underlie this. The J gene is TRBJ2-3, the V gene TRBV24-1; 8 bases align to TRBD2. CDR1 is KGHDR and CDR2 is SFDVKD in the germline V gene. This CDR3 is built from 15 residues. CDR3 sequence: CATSDLTSGSDTQYF. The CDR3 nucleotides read TGTGCCACCAGTGATTTGACTAGCGGCTCAGATACGCAATATTTT.

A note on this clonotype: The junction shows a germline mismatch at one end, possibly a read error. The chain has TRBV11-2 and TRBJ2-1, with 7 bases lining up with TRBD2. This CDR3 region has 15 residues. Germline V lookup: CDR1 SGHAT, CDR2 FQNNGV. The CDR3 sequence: CASIAGLRVNNDQFF. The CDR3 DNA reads TGTGCCAGCATCGCGGGACTAAGAGTGAACAATGATCAGTTCTTC.

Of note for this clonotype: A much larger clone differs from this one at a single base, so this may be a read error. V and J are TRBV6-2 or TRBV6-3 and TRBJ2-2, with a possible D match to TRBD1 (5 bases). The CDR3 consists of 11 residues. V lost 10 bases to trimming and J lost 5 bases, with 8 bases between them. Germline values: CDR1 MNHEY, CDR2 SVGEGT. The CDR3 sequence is CANRRTGELFF. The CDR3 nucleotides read TGTGCCAACAGGCGGACCGGGGAGCTGTTTTTT.

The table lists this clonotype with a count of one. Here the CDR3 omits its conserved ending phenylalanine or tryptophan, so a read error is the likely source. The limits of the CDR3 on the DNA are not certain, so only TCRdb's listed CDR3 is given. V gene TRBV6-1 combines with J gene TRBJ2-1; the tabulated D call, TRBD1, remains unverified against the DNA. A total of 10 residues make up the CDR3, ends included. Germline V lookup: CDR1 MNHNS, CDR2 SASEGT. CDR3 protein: CARSEGPGSL.

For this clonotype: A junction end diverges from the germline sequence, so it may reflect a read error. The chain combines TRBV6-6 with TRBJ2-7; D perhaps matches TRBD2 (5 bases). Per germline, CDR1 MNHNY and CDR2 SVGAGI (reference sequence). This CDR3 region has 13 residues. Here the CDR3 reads CASTTGRAGELYF. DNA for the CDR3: TGTGCCAGCACTACCGGACGGGCGGGCGAGCTGTACTTC.

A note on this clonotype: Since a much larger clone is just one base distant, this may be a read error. The CDR3 DNA sequence: TGTGCCAGCAGTTTACAGGGATTGGCCAAAAACATTCAGTACTTC. Amino acid sequence: CASSLQGLAKNIQYF. The V and J genes are TRBV12-3 or TRBV12-4 and TRBJ2-4, with a weak D call TRBD1 (5 bases). V shed 2 bases and J shed 1 base, with 9 bases lying between them. The CDR3 totals 15 residues.

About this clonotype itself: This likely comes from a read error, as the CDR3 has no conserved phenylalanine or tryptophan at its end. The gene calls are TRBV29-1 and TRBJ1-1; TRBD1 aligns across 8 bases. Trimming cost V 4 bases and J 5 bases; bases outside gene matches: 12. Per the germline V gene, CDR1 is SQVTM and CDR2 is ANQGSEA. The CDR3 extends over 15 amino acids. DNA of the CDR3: TGCAGCGTTGCCGGTACAGGGGGAAGGAAGACTGAAGCTTTCTTA. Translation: CSVAGTGGRKTEAFL.

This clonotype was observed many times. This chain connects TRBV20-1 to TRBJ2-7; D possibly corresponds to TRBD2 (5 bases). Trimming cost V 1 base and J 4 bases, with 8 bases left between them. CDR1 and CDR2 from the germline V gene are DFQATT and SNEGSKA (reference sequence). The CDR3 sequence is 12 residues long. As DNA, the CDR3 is TGCAGTGCTAGAGTCGAGGGTTACGAGCAGTACTTC. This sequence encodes CSARVEGYEQYF.

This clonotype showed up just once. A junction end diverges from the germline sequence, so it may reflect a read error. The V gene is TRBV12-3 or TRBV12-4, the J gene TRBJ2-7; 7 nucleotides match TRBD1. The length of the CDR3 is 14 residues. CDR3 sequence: CVSSFSTGNYEQYF. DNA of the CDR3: TGTGTCAGCAGTTTCTCGACAGGGAACTATGAGCAGTACTTC.

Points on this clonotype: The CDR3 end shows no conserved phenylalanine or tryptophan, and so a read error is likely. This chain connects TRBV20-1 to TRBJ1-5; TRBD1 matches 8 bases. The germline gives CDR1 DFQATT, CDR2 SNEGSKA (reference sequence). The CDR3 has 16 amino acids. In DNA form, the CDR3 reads TGCAGTGCCGGAGGCCAGGGGGCCGCGGGCAATCAGCACCAGCATTCT. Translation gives CSAGGQGAAGNQHQHS.

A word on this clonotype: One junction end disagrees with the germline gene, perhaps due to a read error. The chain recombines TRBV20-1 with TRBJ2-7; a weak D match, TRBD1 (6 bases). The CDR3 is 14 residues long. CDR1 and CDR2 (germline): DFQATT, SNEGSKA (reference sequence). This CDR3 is CSAILGTRGYELYF. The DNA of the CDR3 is TGCAGTGCTATCTTGGGGACACGGGGCTACGAGCTGTACTTC.

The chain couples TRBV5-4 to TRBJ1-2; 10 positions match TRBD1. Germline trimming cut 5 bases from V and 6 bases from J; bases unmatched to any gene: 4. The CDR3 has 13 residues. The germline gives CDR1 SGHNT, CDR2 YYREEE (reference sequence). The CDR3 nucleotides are TGTGCCAGCAGATCCGGGACAGGGGATGGCTACACCTTC. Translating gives CASRSGTGDGYTF.

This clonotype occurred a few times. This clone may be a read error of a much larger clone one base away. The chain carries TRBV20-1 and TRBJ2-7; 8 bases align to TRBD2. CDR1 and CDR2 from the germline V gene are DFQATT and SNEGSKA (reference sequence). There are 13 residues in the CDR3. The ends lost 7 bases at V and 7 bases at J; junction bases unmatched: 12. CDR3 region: CSDGSLAGREQYF. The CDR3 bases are TGCAGTGATGGTAGTCTAGCGGGTCGGGAGCAGTACTTC.

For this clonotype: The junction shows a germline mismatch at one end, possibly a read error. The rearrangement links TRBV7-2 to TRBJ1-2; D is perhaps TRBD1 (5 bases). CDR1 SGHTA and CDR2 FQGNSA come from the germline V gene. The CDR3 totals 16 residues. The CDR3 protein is CASSSYRNGNDYGYTF. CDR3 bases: TGCGCCAGCAGCTCATACAGGAATGGGAACGACTATGGCTACACCTTC.

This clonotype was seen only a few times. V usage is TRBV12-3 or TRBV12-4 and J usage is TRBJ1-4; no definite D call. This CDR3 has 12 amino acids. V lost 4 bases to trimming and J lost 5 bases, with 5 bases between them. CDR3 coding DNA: TGTGCCAGCAGTTCGATCAATGAAAAACTGTTTTTT. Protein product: CASSSINEKLFF.

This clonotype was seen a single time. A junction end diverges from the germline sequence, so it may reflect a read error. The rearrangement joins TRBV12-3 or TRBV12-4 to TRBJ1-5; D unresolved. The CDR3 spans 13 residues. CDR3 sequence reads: CASSLQAQALQHF. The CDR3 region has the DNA TGTGCCAGTAGTTTGCAGGCGCAGGCGCTCCAGCATTTT.

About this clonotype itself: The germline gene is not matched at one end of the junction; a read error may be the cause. The CDR3 coding sequence is TGTGCCAGCAGCTTGCTGGGGACCGTGGAGACCCATTACTTC. Its protein is CASSLLGTVETHYF. The rearrangement uses TRBV5-4 and TRBJ2-5; TRBD1 or TRBD2 may be the D gene (5 bases each). Germline V gene sequence: CDR1 SGHNT, CDR2 YYREEE (reference sequence). The CDR3 loop spans 14 amino acids.

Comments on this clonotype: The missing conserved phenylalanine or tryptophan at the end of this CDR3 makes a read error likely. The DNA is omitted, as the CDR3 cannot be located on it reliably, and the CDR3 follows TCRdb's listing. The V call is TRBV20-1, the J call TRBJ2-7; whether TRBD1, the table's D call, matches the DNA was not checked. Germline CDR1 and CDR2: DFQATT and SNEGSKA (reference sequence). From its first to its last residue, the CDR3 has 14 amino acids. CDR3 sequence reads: CSARNNQGAYVQCL.

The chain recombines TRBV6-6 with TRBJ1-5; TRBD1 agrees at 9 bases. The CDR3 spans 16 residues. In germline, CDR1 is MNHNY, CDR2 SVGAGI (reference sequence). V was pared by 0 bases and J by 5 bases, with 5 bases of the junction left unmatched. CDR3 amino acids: CASSYSTGGFHQPQHF. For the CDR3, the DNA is TGTGCCAGCAGTTACTCAACAGGGGGCTTTCATCAGCCCCAGCATTTT.